Listed here is a single T cell receptor beta chain. Method: immunoSEQ multiplex PCR; TCRdb's copy keeps in-frame clones and lacks some. The table lists roughly 260,000 clones, around 82% of them singletons, with 4% to 6% in the top ten. This entry is derived from a study of blood T cell repertoires in COVID-19. Unmatched junction bases numbered 4, after V lost 5 bases and J lost 5 bases. From germline, CDR1 is LNHDA and CDR2 SQIVND (reference sequence). The CDR3 totals 14 residues. What was sequenced was peripheral blood. V and J are TRBV19 and TRBJ1-5; 9 positions match TRBD1. This TCR was recovered from an elderly woman with active or convalescent COVID-19. CDR3 in amino acids: CASSFTGGDQPQHF. CDR3 nucleotides: TGTGCCAGTAGTTTCACAGGGGGCGATCAGCCCCAGCATTTT.